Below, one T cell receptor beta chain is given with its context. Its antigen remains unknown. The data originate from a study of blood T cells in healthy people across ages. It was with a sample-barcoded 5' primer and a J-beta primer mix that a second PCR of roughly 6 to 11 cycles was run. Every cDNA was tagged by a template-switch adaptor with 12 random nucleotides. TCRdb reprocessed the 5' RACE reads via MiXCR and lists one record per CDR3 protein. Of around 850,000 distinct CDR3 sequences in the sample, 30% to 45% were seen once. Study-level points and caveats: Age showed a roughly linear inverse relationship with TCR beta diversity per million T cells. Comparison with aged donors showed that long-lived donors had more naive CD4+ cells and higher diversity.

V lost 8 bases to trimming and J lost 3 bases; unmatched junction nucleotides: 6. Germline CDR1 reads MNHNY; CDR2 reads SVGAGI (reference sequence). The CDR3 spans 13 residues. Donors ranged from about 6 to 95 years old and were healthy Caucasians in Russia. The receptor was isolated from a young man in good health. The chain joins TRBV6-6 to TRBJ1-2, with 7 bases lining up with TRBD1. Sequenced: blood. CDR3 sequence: CASGYGTDYGYTF. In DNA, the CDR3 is TGTGCCAGCGGGTACGGGACAGACTATGGCTACACCTTC.